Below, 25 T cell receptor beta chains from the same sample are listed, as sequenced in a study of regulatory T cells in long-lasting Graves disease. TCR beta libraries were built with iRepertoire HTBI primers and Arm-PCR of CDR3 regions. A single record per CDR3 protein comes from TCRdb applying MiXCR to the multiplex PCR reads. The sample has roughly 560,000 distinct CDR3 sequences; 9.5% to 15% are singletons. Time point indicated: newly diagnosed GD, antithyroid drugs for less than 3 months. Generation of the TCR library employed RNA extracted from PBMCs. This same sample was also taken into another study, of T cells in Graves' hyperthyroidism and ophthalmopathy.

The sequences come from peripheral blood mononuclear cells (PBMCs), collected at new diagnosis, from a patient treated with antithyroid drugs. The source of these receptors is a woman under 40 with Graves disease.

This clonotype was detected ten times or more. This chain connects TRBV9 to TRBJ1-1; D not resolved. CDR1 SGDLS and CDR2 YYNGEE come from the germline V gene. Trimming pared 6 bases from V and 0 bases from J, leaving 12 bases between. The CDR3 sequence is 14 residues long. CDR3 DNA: TGTGCCAGCACCCACGGGGTTATGAACACTGAAGCTTTCTTT. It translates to CASTHGVMNTEAFF.

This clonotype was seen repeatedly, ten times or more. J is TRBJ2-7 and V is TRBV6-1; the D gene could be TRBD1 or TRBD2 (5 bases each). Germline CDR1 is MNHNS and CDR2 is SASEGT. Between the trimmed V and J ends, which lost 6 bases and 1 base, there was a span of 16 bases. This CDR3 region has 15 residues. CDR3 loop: CASRTSGRGSYEQYF. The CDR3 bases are TGTGCCAGCAGGACATCGGGACGGGGTTCCTACGAGCAGTACTTC.

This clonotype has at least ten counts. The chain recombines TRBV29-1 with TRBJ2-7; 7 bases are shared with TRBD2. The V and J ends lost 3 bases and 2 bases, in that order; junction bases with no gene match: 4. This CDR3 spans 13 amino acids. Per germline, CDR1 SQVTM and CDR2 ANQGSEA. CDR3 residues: CSVEASGTYEQYF. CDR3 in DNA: TGCAGCGTTGAGGCTAGCGGAACCTACGAGCAGTACTTC.

CDR3 region: CASSGMGDIQYF. The CDR3, as DNA: TGTGCCAGCAGTGGCATGGGGGACATTCAGTACTTC. The chain is built from TRBV6-1 and TRBJ2-4; D might be TRBD1 or TRBD2, each matching 5 bases. Trimming took 4 bases from V and 8 from J, leaving 9 bases between them. Per germline, CDR1 MNHNS and CDR2 SASEGT. The CDR3 is 12 amino acids.

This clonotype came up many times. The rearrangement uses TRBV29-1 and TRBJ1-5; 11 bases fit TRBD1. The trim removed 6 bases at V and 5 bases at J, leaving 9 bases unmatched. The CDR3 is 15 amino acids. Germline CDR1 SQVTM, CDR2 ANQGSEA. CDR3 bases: TGCAGCGTGAGGACAGGGGGCGGCAGCGATCAGCCCCAGCATTTT. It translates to CSVRTGGGSDQPQHF. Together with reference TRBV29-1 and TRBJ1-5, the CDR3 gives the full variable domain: SAVISQKPSRDICQRGTSLTIQCQVDSQVTMMFWYRQQPGQSLTLIATANQGSEATYESGFVIDKFPISRPNLTFSTLTVSNMSPEDSSIYLCSVRTGGGSDQPQHFGDGTRLSIL.

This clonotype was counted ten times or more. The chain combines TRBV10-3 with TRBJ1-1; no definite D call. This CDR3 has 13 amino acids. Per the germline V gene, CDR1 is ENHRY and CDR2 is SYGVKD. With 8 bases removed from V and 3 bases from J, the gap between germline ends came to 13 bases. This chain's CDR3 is CAIGREGDTEAFF. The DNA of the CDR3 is TGTGCCATCGGTCGGGAAGGAGACACTGAAGCTTTCTTT.

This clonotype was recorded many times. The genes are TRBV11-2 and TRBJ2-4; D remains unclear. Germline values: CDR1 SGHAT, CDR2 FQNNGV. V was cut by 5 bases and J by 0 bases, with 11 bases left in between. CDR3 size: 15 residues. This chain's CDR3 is CASSPRLVAKNIQYF. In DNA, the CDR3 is TGTGCCAGCAGCCCCCGTCTCGTAGCCAAAAACATTCAGTACTTC.

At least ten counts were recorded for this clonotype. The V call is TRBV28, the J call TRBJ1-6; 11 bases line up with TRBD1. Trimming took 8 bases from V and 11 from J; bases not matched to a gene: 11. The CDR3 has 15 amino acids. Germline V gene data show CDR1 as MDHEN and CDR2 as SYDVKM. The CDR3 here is CASGDRGYVKTPLHF. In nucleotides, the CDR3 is TGTGCCAGCGGGGACAGGGGGTACGTAAAGACACCCCTCCACTTT.

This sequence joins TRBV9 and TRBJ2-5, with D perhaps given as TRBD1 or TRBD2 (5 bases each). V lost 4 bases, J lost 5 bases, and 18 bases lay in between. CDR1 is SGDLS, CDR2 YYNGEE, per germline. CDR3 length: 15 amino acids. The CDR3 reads CASSPGTEIRETQYF. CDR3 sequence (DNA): TGTGCCAGCAGCCCAGGGACCGAGATTCGGGAGACCCAGTACTTC.

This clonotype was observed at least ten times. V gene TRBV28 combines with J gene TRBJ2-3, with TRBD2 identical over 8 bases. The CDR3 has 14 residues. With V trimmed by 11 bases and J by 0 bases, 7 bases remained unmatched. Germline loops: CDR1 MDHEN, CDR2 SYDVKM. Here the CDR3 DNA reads TGTGCCGCACGGGGGGGATACAGCACAGATACGCAGTATTTT. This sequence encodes CAARGGYSTDTQYF.

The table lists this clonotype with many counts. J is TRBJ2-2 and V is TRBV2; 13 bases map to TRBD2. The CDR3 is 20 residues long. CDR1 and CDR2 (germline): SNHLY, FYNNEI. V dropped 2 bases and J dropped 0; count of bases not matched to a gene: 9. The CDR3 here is CASSEPTSGRAFANTGELFF. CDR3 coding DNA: TGTGCCAGCAGTGAACCAACTAGCGGGAGGGCCTTCGCGAACACCGGGGAGCTGTTTTTT.

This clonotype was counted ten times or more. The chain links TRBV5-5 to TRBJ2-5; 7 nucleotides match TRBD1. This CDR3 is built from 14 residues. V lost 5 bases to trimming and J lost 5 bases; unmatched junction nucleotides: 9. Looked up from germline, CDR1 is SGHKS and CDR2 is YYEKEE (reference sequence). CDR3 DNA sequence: TGTGCCAGCAGACCTACAGGGGTATTGGAGACCCAGTACTTC. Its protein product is CASRPTGVLETQYF.

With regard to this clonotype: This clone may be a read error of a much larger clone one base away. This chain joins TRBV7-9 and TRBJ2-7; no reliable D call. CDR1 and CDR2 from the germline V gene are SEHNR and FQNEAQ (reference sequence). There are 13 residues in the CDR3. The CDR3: CAGSLVSSYEQYF. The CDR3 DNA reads TGTGCCGGCAGCTTAGTATCCTCCTACGAGCAGTACTTC. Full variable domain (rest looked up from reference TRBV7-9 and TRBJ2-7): DTGVSQNPRHKITKRGQNVTFRCDPISEHNRLYWYRQTLGQGPEFLTYFQNEAQLEKSRLLSDRFSAERPKGSFSTLEIQRTEQGDSAMYLCAGSLVSSYEQYFGPGTRLTVT.

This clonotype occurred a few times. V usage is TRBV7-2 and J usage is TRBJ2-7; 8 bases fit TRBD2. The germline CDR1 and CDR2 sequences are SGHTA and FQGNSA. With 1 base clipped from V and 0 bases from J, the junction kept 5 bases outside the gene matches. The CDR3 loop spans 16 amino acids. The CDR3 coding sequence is TGTGCCAGCAGCTTAGGATCGGGAGGGGTCTCCTACGAGCAGTACTTC. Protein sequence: CASSLGSGGVSYEQYF.

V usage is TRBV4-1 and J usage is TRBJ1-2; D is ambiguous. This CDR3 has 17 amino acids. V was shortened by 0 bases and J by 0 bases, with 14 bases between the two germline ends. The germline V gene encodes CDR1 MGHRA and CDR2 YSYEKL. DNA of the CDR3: TGCGCCAGCAGCCAAGATGATAGATATCTGACTAACTATGGCTACACCTTC. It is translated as CASSQDDRYLTNYGYTF.

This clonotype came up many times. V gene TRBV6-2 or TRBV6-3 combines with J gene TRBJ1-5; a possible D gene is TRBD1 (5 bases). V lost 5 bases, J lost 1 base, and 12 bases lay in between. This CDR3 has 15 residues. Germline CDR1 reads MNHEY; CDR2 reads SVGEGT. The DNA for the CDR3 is TGTGCCAGCAGTGAAATGACAGCCAGCAATCAGCCCCAGCATTTT. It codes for CASSEMTASNQPQHF.

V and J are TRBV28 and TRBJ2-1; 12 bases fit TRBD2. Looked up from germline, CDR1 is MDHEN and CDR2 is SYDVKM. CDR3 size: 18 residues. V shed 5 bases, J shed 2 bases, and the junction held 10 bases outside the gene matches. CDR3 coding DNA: TGTGCCAGCAGTATTCCGTATCTAGCGGGAGGGCCCTACAATGAGCAGTTCTTC. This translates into CASSIPYLAGGPYNEQFF.

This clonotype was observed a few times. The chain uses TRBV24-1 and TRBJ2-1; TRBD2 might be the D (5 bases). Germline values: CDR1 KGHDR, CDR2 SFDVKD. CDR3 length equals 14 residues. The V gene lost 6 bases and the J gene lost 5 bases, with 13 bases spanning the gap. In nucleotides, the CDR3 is TGTGCCACCAGTACGCTCGGGGTGGACAATGAGCAGTTCTTC. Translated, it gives CATSTLGVDNEQFF.

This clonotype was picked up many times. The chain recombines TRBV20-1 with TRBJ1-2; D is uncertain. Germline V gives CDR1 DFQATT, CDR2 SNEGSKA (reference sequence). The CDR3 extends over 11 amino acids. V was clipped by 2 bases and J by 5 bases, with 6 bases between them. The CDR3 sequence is CSARLDYGYTF. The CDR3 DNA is TGCAGTGCTAGACTCGATTATGGCTACACCTTC.

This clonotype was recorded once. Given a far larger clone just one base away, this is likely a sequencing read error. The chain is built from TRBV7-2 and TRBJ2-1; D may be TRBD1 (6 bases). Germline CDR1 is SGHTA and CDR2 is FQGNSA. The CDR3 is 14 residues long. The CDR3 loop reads CASSLPWGHNEQSF. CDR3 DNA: TGTGCCAGCAGCTTACCATGGGGGCACAATGAGCAGTCCTTC.

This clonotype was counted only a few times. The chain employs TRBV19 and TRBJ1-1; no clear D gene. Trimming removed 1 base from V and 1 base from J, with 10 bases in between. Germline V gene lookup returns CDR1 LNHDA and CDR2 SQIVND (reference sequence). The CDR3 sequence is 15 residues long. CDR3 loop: CASSIARFTNTEAFF. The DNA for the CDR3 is TGTGCCAGTAGTATAGCGAGATTTACGAACACTGAAGCTTTCTTT.

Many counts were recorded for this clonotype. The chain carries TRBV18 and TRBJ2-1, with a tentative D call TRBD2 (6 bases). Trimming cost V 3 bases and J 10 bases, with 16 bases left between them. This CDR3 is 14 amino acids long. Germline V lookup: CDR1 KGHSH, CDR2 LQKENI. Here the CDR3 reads CASSPYGREAEQFF. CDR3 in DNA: TGTGCCAGCTCACCTTACGGTAGGGAGGCGGAGCAGTTCTTC. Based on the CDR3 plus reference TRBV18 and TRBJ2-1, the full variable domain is NAGVMQNPRHLVRRRGQEARLRCSPMKGHSHVYWYRQLPEEGLKFMVYLQKENIIDESGMPKERFSAEFPKEGPSILRIQQVVRGDSAAYFCASSPYGREAEQFFGPGTRLTVL.

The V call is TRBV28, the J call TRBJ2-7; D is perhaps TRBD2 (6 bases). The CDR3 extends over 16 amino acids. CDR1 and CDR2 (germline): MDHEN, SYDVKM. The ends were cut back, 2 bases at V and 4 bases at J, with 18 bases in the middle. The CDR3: CASSLIGGLATYEQYF. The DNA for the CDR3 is TGTGCCAGCAGTTTAATTGGCGGGCTAGCGACATACGAGCAGTACTTC.

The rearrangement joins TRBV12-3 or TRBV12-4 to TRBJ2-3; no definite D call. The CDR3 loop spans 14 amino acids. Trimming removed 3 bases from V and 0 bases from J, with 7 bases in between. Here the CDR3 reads CASSFWQSTDTQYF. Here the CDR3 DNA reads TGTGCCAGCAGTTTTTGGCAGAGCACAGATACGCAGTATTTT.

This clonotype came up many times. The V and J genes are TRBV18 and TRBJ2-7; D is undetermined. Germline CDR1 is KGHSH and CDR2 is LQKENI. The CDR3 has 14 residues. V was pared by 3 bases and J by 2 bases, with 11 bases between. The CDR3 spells CASSPRITPYEQYF. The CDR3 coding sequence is TGTGCCAGCTCACCCCGAATCACTCCCTACGAGCAGTACTTC.